A single sample is the source of the 29 T cell receptor beta chains below, sequenced in a study of blood T cell repertoires in COVID-19. Assay used: immunoSEQ multiplex PCR; TCRdb lists only in-frame clones, some missing. The sample comprises 200,000 to 250,000 clones, around 88% of which are singletons, and roughly 2% rests with the top ten. Sequenced input: PBMCs or T cells enriched from blood (not recorded which). Receptor source: a woman aged 45-60 years who had recovered from COVID-19.

V usage is TRBV6-5 and J usage is TRBJ2-7, with D hard to call. Germline CDR1 MNHEY, CDR2 SVGAGI. V lost 7 bases, J lost 0 bases, and 7 bases lay in between. The length of the CDR3 is 12 residues. The CDR3 sequence is CASKLDSYEQYF. CDR3 bases: TGTGCCAGCAAGCTTGACTCCTACGAGCAGTACTTC.

This chain links TRBV4-1 with TRBJ1-6; 10 positions match TRBD1. V gave up 3 bases and J gave up 10 bases; unmatched junction bases: 15. There are 18 residues in the CDR3. Germline CDR1 is MGHRA and CDR2 is YSYEKL. This chain's CDR3 is CASSHSPLRDRGGSPLHF. In DNA form, the CDR3 reads TGCGCCAGCAGCCACAGTCCTCTTAGGGACAGGGGAGGATCACCCCTCCACTTT.

The chain couples TRBV6-4 to TRBJ1-6; 7 bases fit TRBD1. Trimming took 6 bases from V and 1 from J; bases not matched to a gene: 9. Germline CDR1 is MRHNA and CDR2 is SNTAGT. The CDR3 runs to 17 residues. The DNA for the CDR3 is TGTGCCAGCAGGAGACAGGGAGGTGGGTCCTATAATTCACCCCTCCACTTT. Protein sequence: CASRRQGGGSYNSPLHF.

V gene TRBV14 combines with J gene TRBJ1-1; 7 bases line up with TRBD1. CDR3 size: 12 residues. The germline V gene has CDR1 SGHDN and CDR2 FVKESK. J was trimmed by 5 bases and V by 4 bases; bases with no gene match: 1. This chain's CDR3 is CASSPTGTEAFF. The CDR3 DNA is TGTGCCAGCAGCCCGACAGGGACTGAAGCTTTCTTT.

The chain employs TRBV9 and TRBJ1-1, with D perhaps TRBD1 (5 bases). Germline V gene lookup returns CDR1 SGDLS and CDR2 YYNGEE. V dropped 7 bases and J dropped 5 bases, with 18 bases sitting between them. There are 14 residues in the CDR3. CDR3 sequence: CASGSPGRGTEAFF. Here the CDR3 DNA reads TGTGCCAGCGGCTCCCCAGGACGGGGGACTGAAGCTTTCTTT.

The rearrangement uses TRBV11-2 and TRBJ1-4, with D possibly TRBD1 on 6 matching bases. Looked up from germline, CDR1 is SGHAT and CDR2 is FQNNGV. Trimming shortened V by 4 bases and J by 5 bases, and 8 bases separated the two germline ends. The CDR3 loop spans 13 amino acids. CDR3 protein: CASSSDRNEKLFF. CDR3 in DNA: TGTGCCAGCAGCTCGGACAGAAATGAAAAACTGTTTTTT.

This chain connects TRBV7-3 to TRBJ2-1, with 8 bases matching TRBD2. V dropped 2 bases and J dropped 7; count of bases not matched to a gene: 7. The CDR3 has 15 amino acids. Per germline, CDR1 SGHTA and CDR2 FQGTGA. CDR3 region: CASSLREGPRNEQFF. CDR3 in DNA: TGTGCCAGCAGCTTACGGGAGGGCCCTCGGAATGAGCAGTTCTTC.

This clone was picked up one time. The J gene is TRBJ2-3, the V gene TRBV19, with TRBD2 matching 11 bases. This CDR3 contains 16 residues. Unmatched junction bases numbered 6, after V lost 5 bases and J lost 2 bases. Germline CDR1 LNHDA, CDR2 SQIVND (reference sequence). CDR3: CASSPRLAGTTDTQYF. The CDR3 DNA follows: TGTGCCAGTAGTCCACGACTAGCGGGGACCACAGATACGCAGTATTTT.

This clone has just one count. This chain connects TRBV11-2 to TRBJ2-2, with D perhaps TRBD2 (6 bases). There are 12 residues in the CDR3. CDR1 is SGHAT and CDR2 is FQNNGV in the germline V gene. V lost 5 bases and J lost 10, with 11 bases in between. The CDR3 DNA is TGTGCCAGCAGCCCTAGCGCCCCGGAGCTGTTTTTT. The encoded protein is CASSPSAPELFF.

The chain carries TRBV20-1 and TRBJ1-2; TRBD1 is a possible D gene (5 bases). CDR3 length: 11 residues. V was trimmed by 4 bases and J by 4 bases, leaving 7 bases between them. CDR1 and CDR2 (germline): DFQATT, SNEGSKA (reference sequence). CDR3 nucleotides: TGCAGTGCTACAGGGTTCTATGGCTACACCTTC. It encodes CSATGFYGYTF.

The chain has TRBV27 and TRBJ2-1; 7 bases are a match to TRBD2. Germline-derived CDR1 and CDR2 are MNHEY and SMNVEV (reference sequence). With 3 bases clipped from V and 7 bases from J, the junction kept 15 bases outside the gene matches. This CDR3 has 17 residues. The CDR3 is CASSFATSGPAGNEQFF. The CDR3 bases are TGTGCCAGCAGTTTCGCCACGAGCGGCCCAGCGGGGAATGAGCAGTTCTTC.

The chain combines TRBV10-1 with TRBJ2-1; weak D call: TRBD1 (5 bases). The V end was cut by 1 base, the J end by 0 bases, with 13 bases between. CDR3 size: 17 residues. CDR1 and CDR2 (germline): WNHNN, SYGVQD (reference sequence). The CDR3 region has the DNA TGCGCCAGCAGTGAGTTTTTGCAGGGTAGCTCCTACAATGAGCAGTTCTTC. Protein: CASSEFLQGSSYNEQFF.

The chain joins TRBV6-2 or TRBV6-3 to TRBJ2-7; TRBD2 agrees at 9 bases. This CDR3 has 16 residues. After removal of 0 bases from V and 2 bases from J, the junction contained 5 bases not matched to a gene. Germline CDR1 reads MNHEY; CDR2 reads SVGEGT. Written as DNA, the CDR3 is TGTGCCAGCAGTTACTCCCCTAGCGGGATCCCCTACGAGCAGTACTTC. This encodes CASSYSPSGIPYEQYF.

This clone was observed a single time. The chain links TRBV18 to TRBJ1-2; a possible D gene is TRBD1 (5 bases). Trimming left V 0 bases short and J 4 bases short, with 15 bases between. The CDR3 contains 16 residues. Germline V gene sequence: CDR1 KGHSH, CDR2 LQKENI. The CDR3 protein is CASSPPSGGALYGYTF. The CDR3 nucleotides read TGTGCCAGCTCACCACCGTCGGGAGGGGCCCTCTATGGCTACACCTTC.

This rearrangement joins TRBV29-1 to TRBJ1-2; TRBD1 agrees at 7 bases. The CDR3 sequence is 13 residues long. CDR1 and CDR2 from the germline V gene are SQVTM and ANQGSEA. V shed 5 bases and J 3 bases; nucleotides not matched to a gene: 6. The CDR3 loop is CSVSRGVDYGYTF. CDR3 nucleotides: TGCAGCGTTAGCAGGGGGGTGGACTATGGCTACACCTTC.

The V gene is TRBV6-2 or TRBV6-3, the J gene TRBJ1-4; perhaps TRBD1 as D (5 bases). This CDR3 has 15 residues. Germline V lookup: CDR1 MNHEY, CDR2 SVGEGT. Trimming pared 2 bases from V and 0 bases from J, leaving 7 bases between. CDR3 loop: CASSYRQPTNEKLFF. In nucleotides, the CDR3 is TGTGCCAGCAGTTACCGACAGCCAACTAATGAAAAACTGTTTTTT.

The chain links TRBV25-1 to TRBJ1-2, with 7 nucleotides matching TRBD1. V lost 3 bases and J lost 8; bases outside the gene matches: 15. Germline V gives CDR1 MGHDK, CDR2 SYGVNS. The CDR3 sequence is 16 residues long. As DNA, the CDR3 is TGTGCCAGCAGTGATGTAGGCGGCGAGGGGGCGCGGGGCTACACCTTC. It is translated as CASSDVGGEGARGYTF.

The V call is TRBV12-3 or TRBV12-4, the J call TRBJ1-2, with D uncertain. Between the trimmed V and J ends, which lost 3 bases and 6 bases, there was a span of 8 bases. This CDR3 has 12 residues. CDR3 sequence: CASSFEGNGYTF. CDR3 sequence (DNA): TGTGCCAGCAGTTTTGAGGGAAATGGCTACACCTTC.

The chain has TRBV7-8 and TRBJ1-2; D is possibly TRBD1 (6 bases). The CDR3 totals 16 residues. The ends were cut back, 2 bases at V and 2 bases at J, with 15 bases in the middle. Looked up from germline, CDR1 is SGHVS and CDR2 is FQNEAQ. The DNA of the CDR3 is TGTGCCAGCAGCTTAACCCGGGACATTGGAAACTATGGCTACACCTTC. Translated: CASSLTRDIGNYGYTF.

This clone was recorded once. This chain connects TRBV5-1 to TRBJ2-6, with 7 bases matching TRBD1. Losses at the gene ends were 7 bases for V and 1 base for J; bases not matched to a gene: 5. Germline CDR1 reads SGHRS; CDR2 reads YFSETQ. The CDR3 extends over 15 amino acids. The CDR3 reads CASGGQTSGANVLTF. For the CDR3, the DNA is TGCGCCAGCGGGGGACAGACTTCTGGGGCCAACGTCCTGACTTTC.

This clone was observed a single time. CDR3 in amino acids: CASSQGGHEQFF. In nucleotides, the CDR3 is TGCGCCAGCAGCCAAGGCGGGCATGAGCAGTTCTTC. The J gene is TRBJ2-1, the V gene TRBV4-3; possibly TRBD2 for D (5 bases). This CDR3 is built from 12 residues. CDR1 and CDR2 (germline): LGHNA, YSLEER. Trimming removed 1 base at V and 8 bases at J, with 6 bases between.

This chain connects TRBV9 to TRBJ1-6; 7 positions agree with TRBD1. Germline CDR1 and CDR2: SGDLS and YYNGEE. V was clipped by 0 bases and J by 2 bases; unmatched bases: 2. CDR3 size: 16 residues. CDR3 nucleotides: TGTGCCAGCAGCGTAGGGGACAGAACCTATAATTCACCCCTCCACTTT. It codes for CASSVGDRTYNSPLHF.

This sequence joins TRBV7-8 and TRBJ2-1, with TRBD2 as a possible D gene (5 bases). V lost 6 bases, J lost 2 bases, and 11 bases lay in between. This CDR3 is built from 14 residues. Germline V lookup: CDR1 SGHVS, CDR2 FQNEAQ. CDR3 sequence: CASRISGPYNEQFF. The DNA for the CDR3 is TGTGCCAGCAGAATCAGCGGCCCCTACAATGAGCAGTTCTTC.

The chain employs TRBV19 and TRBJ2-2; 8 bases are a match to TRBD2. The CDR3 has 14 amino acids. V lost 4 bases to trimming and J lost 6 bases; unmatched junction nucleotides: 4. In germline, CDR1 is LNHDA, CDR2 SQIVND (reference sequence). In DNA form, the CDR3 reads TGTGCCAGTAGTAACCCGGGGGGGCCCGGGGAGCTGTTTTTT. The encoded protein is CASSNPGGPGELFF.

The rearrangement joins TRBV18 to TRBJ2-1; TRBD1 aligns across 8 bases. Losses at the gene ends were 4 bases for V and 0 bases for J; bases not matched to a gene: 2. In germline, CDR1 is KGHSH, CDR2 LQKENI. The CDR3 is 15 residues long. CDR3 protein: CASSRDRTSYNEQFF. CDR3 coding DNA: TGTGCCAGCTCACGGGACAGGACCTCCTACAATGAGCAGTTCTTC.

The chain employs TRBV7-9 and TRBJ2-2, with TRBD2 as a possible D gene (5 bases). The CDR3 length is 15 residues. V was shortened by 0 bases and J by 7 bases, with 12 bases between the two germline ends. Germline assignment: CDR1 SEHNR and CDR2 FQNEAQ (reference sequence). The CDR3 protein is CASSLASGVHGELFF. CDR3 DNA: TGTGCCAGCAGCTTAGCTTCCGGGGTACACGGGGAGCTGTTTTTT.

The chain joins TRBV7-8 to TRBJ1-5, with 9 bases matching TRBD1. CDR3 length: 18 amino acids. V lost 1 base to trimming and J lost 6 bases; unmatched junction nucleotides: 13. The V gene's germline CDR1 is SGHVS and CDR2 FQNEAQ. The CDR3 protein is CASSLVETGTGLVQPQHF. CDR3 nucleotide sequence: TGTGCCAGCAGCTTAGTAGAAACCGGGACAGGGTTGGTTCAGCCCCAGCATTTT.

The chain carries TRBV3-1 (or the pseudogene TRBV3-2) and TRBJ1-2, with D tentatively TRBD1 (6 bases). Germline values: CDR1 LGHDT, CDR2 YNNKEL (reference sequence). CDR3 length: 16 residues. V was clipped by 1 base and J by 3 bases, with 15 bases between them. CDR3 protein: CASSQAWSGVDYGYTF. In nucleotides, the CDR3 is TGTGCCAGCAGCCAAGCTTGGTCAGGGGTCGACTATGGCTACACCTTC.

This chain uses TRBV5-1 with TRBJ2-6; TRBD1 matches at 7 bases. The CDR3 length is 15 residues. Germline values: CDR1 SGHRS, CDR2 YFSETQ. Germline trimming cut 3 bases from V and 2 bases from J; bases unmatched to any gene: 2. CDR3 bases: TGCGCCAGCAGCTCGACAGGGACTGGGGCCAACGTCCTGACTTTC. Residues: CASSSTGTGANVLTF.